A single T cell receptor beta chain is shown here with its context. Antigen: not known. The authors sequenced TCR beta from blood CD8+ and CD4+ T cells. RNA amounts of about 0.5 to 1 ug underwent reverse transcription with random hexamers. TCRdb itself ran the immunoSEQ multiplex PCR reads through MiXCR, one entry per CDR3 protein. The sample shows fewer than 200,000 distinct CDR3 sequences, 94% of them seen only once. This entry belongs to a study of CD8 T cells in Susac syndrome. Study results and limitations: A relatively small number of individuals underwent TCR sequencing and HLA analysis.

V dropped 0 bases and J dropped 7 bases, with 8 bases sitting between them. Germline V lookup: CDR1 SQVTM, CDR2 ANQGSEA. CDR3 length: 12 amino acids. The chain links TRBV29-1 to TRBJ2-3; tentatively, D is TRBD1 (6 bases). This clonotype originated in a human donor with Susac syndrome. The source material was CD4+ T cells from PBMCs. The CDR3 spells CSVEEGANTQYF. CDR3 DNA sequence: TGCAGCGTTGAAGAGGGGGCGAATACGCAGTATTTT.